A single sample is the source of the 30 T cell receptor beta chains below, sequenced in a study of blood T cells in healthy people across ages. PCR was performed a second time for about 7 to 11 cycles using a sample-barcoded 5' primer and a J-beta primer mix. TCRdb fed the 5' RACE reads into MiXCR, producing one record per CDR3 protein. The sample includes about 970,000 distinct CDR3 sequences, roughly 51% seen only once; the top ten take around 21%. Specimen: blood. These receptors were collected from an older woman in good health.

The chain combines TRBV7-2 with TRBJ2-7, with D perhaps being TRBD1 or TRBD2 (5 bases each). CDR1 SGHTA and CDR2 FQGNSA come from the germline V gene. V lost 3 bases, J lost 2 bases, and 17 bases lay in between. The CDR3 extends over 16 amino acids. DNA for the CDR3: TGTGCCAGCAGCTTTGCGGGTTCAGGGTCCCCCTACGAGCAGTACTTC. Translation: CASSFAGSGSPYEQYF.

CDR3 protein: CASSHLRGLAGSEQFF. DNA of the CDR3: TGCGCCAGCAGCCATCTACGGGGACTAGCGGGCAGTGAGCAGTTCTTC. The chain recombines TRBV4-3 with TRBJ2-1, with TRBD2 matching over 12 bases. Germline CDR1 reads LGHNA; CDR2 reads YSLEER. This CDR3 region has 16 residues. The V and J ends lost 3 bases and 9 bases, in that order; junction bases with no gene match: 9.

The chain couples TRBV10-3 to TRBJ2-5; D possibly corresponds to TRBD2 (7 bases). From germline, CDR1 is ENHRY and CDR2 SYGVKD. Trimming removed 6 bases at V and 4 bases at J, with 15 bases between. The CDR3 sequence is 14 residues long. The CDR3 here is CAIRGGDKGETQYF. The CDR3 DNA reads as TGTGCCATCAGGGGAGGGGACAAGGGAGAGACCCAGTACTTC.

This clonotype turned up a few times. The chain uses TRBV21-1 and TRBJ2-5; the table's D call, TRBD1, has no DNA check behind it. TRBV21-1 is annotated as a pseudogene. The CDR3 is 11 residues long. DNA of the CDR3: TGTGCCACCGTGACAGGGGCAGAGCAGTACTTC. This codes for CATVTGAEQYF.

Only a few counts were recorded for this clonotype. The rearrangement links TRBV5-1 to TRBJ2-1; TRBD2 aligns across 7 bases. The CDR3 runs to 20 residues. J gave up 5 bases and V 4 bases, and 24 bases lay outside the gene matches. CDR1 and CDR2 (germline): SGHRS, YFSETQ. CDR3 nucleotides: TGCGCCAGCAGCCCGCGGCGCGGGCTTCGGGAGGACCTAAGAAACAATGAGCAGTTCTTC. It yields the protein CASSPRRGLREDLRNNEQFF.

CDR3 bases: TGCAGTGCTCCCCAAGGGGGGACCTGGAGGTCTGGGGCCAACGTCCTGACTTTC. Protein sequence: CSAPQGGTWRSGANVLTF. This chain connects TRBV20-1 to TRBJ2-6, with D tentatively TRBD1 or TRBD2 (6 bases each). V lost 5 bases to trimming and J lost 1 base, with 21 bases between them. The CDR3 extends over 18 amino acids. Germline loops: CDR1 DFQATT, CDR2 SNEGSKA (reference sequence).

V usage is TRBV12-3 or TRBV12-4 and J usage is TRBJ2-5; D is tentatively TRBD1 or TRBD2 (7 bases each). This CDR3 contains 13 residues. Trimming removed 6 bases from V and 11 bases from J, with 19 bases in between. CDR3 nucleotide sequence: TGTGCCAGCAGGGGAGGGACAGTAAGTAAGCAGTACTTC. As protein: CASRGGTVSKQYF.

A few counts support this clonotype. J is TRBJ2-1 and V is TRBV20-1, with 11 positions matching TRBD2. The CDR3 extends over 17 amino acids. From germline, CDR1 is DFQATT and CDR2 SNEGSKA (reference sequence). The V gene end was trimmed by 4 bases and the J gene end by 3 bases; junction bases not matched to a gene: 11. The CDR3 coding sequence is TGCAGTGCTAAGGTTTTAGCGGGAGGGCTCAGCTACAATGAGCAGTTCTTC. Its protein is CSAKVLAGGLSYNEQFF.

The gene calls are TRBV27 and TRBJ2-6; TRBD1 agrees at 11 bases. Germline CDR1 reads MNHEY; CDR2 reads SMNVEV (reference sequence). Losses at the gene ends were 8 bases for V and 2 bases for J; bases not matched to a gene: 8. This CDR3 is built from 17 residues. CDR3 in amino acids: CASSRTGGAAGANVLTF. The CDR3 region has the DNA TGTGCCAGCTCTAGGACAGGGGGCGCCGCTGGGGCCAACGTCCTGACTTTC.

This clonotype was detected only a few times. CDR3 amino acids: CSARRPSGRAADTQYF. For the CDR3, the DNA is TGCAGTGCTAGACGGCCTAGCGGGAGGGCCGCAGATACGCAGTATTTT. The chain combines TRBV20-1 with TRBJ2-3; TRBD2 agrees at 12 bases. The CDR3 sequence is 16 residues long. V lost 2 bases to trimming and J lost 4 bases; unmatched junction nucleotides: 7. The germline CDR1 and CDR2 sequences are DFQATT and SNEGSKA (reference sequence).

Written as DNA, the CDR3 is TGTGCCAGCAGGGCAGAGTTTTACACCGGGGAGCTGTTTTTT. This translates into CASRAEFYTGELFF. The chain carries TRBV11-2 and TRBJ2-2; D ambiguous. Germline CDR1 reads SGHAT; CDR2 reads FQNNGV. The CDR3 is 14 amino acids. V was trimmed by 6 bases and J by 3 bases, leaving 11 bases between them.

The chain joins TRBV4-1 to TRBJ1-1; perhaps TRBD1 as D (6 bases). Germline assignment: CDR1 MGHRA and CDR2 YSYEKL. The CDR3 covers 16 residues. Trimming pared 1 base from V and 6 bases from J, leaving 18 bases between. The CDR3 loop reads CASSQGLGAGGAEAFF. CDR3 sequence (DNA): TGCGCCAGCAGCCAAGGGTTGGGGGCTGGCGGGGCTGAAGCTTTCTTT.

This sequence joins TRBV14 and TRBJ1-3, with TRBD1 matching over 7 bases. This CDR3 spans 14 amino acids. The V and J ends lost 5 bases and 7 bases, in that order; junction bases with no gene match: 8. CDR1 SGHDN and CDR2 FVKESK come from the germline V gene. CDR3 DNA sequence: TGTGCCAGCAGCTGGGACAGCCTGAATAACACCATATATTTT. This translates into CASSWDSLNNTIYF. The full variable domain, rest sourced from reference TRBV14 and TRBJ1-3, is EAGVTQFPSHSVIEKGQTVTLRCDPISGHDNLYWYRRVMGKEIKFLLHFVKESKQDESGMPNNRFLAERTGGTYSTLKVQPAELEDSGVYFCASSWDSLNNTIYFGEGSWLTVV.

This clonotype appeared a few times. This chain links TRBV4-2 with TRBJ1-2; 7 nucleotides line up with TRBD1. The germline V gene encodes CDR1 LGHNA and CDR2 YNFKEQ. The CDR3 runs 17 residues. Trimming at V came to 0 bases and at J to 1 base, leaving 8 bases not matched to a gene. CDR3 amino acids: CASSQEGTVRVNYGYTF. CDR3 in DNA: TGTGCCAGCAGCCAAGAAGGGACAGTTAGGGTTAACTATGGCTACACCTTC.

The chain employs TRBV3-1 and TRBJ2-3; 7 bases agree with TRBD1. The CDR3 is 16 amino acids. In germline, CDR1 is LGHDT, CDR2 YNNKEL (reference sequence). V lost 1 base and J lost 10; bases outside the gene matches: 14. The DNA of the CDR3 is TGTGCCAGCAGCCAAGCCCGGACAGGCCCTCTTGGATCGCAGTATTTT. This translates into CASSQARTGPLGSQYF.

Only a few counts were recorded for this clonotype. V is TRBV18 and J is TRBJ2-3, with D hard to call. The CDR3 is made up of 16 amino acids. Trimming took 2 bases from V and 2 from J, leaving 14 bases between them. Germline values: CDR1 KGHSH, CDR2 LQKENI. The CDR3 here is CASSPSRQINTDTQYF. In DNA form, the CDR3 reads TGTGCCAGCTCACCATCGCGGCAGATAAACACAGATACGCAGTATTTT.

The chain couples TRBV2 to TRBJ2-6; weak D call: TRBD2 (5 bases). V lost 9 bases and J 4 bases, leaving 13 bases between the germline ends. Germline V gene lookup returns CDR1 SNHLY and CDR2 FYNNEI. The CDR3 is made up of 14 amino acids. Here the CDR3 reads CARKGVSGANVLTF. The CDR3 DNA is TGTGCCAGGAAGGGAGTGTCCGGGGCCAACGTCCTGACTTTC.

This sequence joins TRBV5-1 and TRBJ2-5; TRBD1 matches 10 bases. CDR3 length equals 15 residues. Looked up from germline, CDR1 is SGHRS and CDR2 is YFSETQ. J lost 11 bases, V lost 1 base, and 11 bases had no gene match. CDR3 coding DNA: TGCGCCAGCAGCTTGAGACAGGGGGCGTACAATGAGCAGTACTTC. Its protein is CASSLRQGAYNEQYF.

The chain is built from TRBV14 and TRBJ1-2; 8 bases are shared with TRBD1. After removal of 6 bases from V and 4 bases from J, the junction contained 7 bases not matched to a gene. The CDR3 totals 14 residues. Germline CDR1 SGHDN, CDR2 FVKESK. The CDR3 spells CASRPAGGSYGYTF. For the CDR3, the DNA is TGTGCCAGCAGACCGGCAGGGGGCAGCTATGGCTACACCTTC.

This clonotype has more than one count but fewer than ten. This chain links TRBV7-9 with TRBJ2-7; TRBD1 might be the D (5 bases). Germline CDR1 SEHNR, CDR2 FQNEAQ (reference sequence). CDR3 length: 13 residues. V was trimmed by 4 bases and J by 4 bases, leaving 11 bases between them. CDR3 sequence reads: CASSSGLLYEQYF. The CDR3 DNA follows: TGTGCCAGCAGCTCAGGGCTTCTTTACGAGCAGTACTTC. The variable domain in full, completed from reference TRBV7-9 and TRBJ2-7, reads DTGVSQNPRHKITKRGQNVTFRCDPISEHNRLYWYRQTLGQGPEFLTYFQNEAQLEKSRLLSDRFSAERPKGSFSTLEIQRTEQGDSAMYLCASSSGLLYEQYFGPGTRLTVT.

This clonotype was seen ten or more times. The chain employs TRBV12-3 or TRBV12-4 and TRBJ2-7, with 10 nucleotides matching TRBD2. The CDR3 loop spans 13 amino acids. Unmatched junction bases numbered 5, after V lost 8 bases and J lost 4 bases. DNA for the CDR3: TGTGCCAGCCGGACTAGCGGAGCGTACGAGCAGTACTTC. Its translation: CASRTSGAYEQYF.

This clonotype was seen a handful of times. The V and J genes are TRBV14 and TRBJ2-7; D possibly corresponds to TRBD2 (6 bases). The CDR3 loop spans 15 amino acids. The ends were cut back, 1 base at V and 7 bases at J, with 17 bases in the middle. The germline CDR1 and CDR2 sequences are SGHDN and FVKESK. The CDR3: CASSQVSRESGEQYF. The CDR3 DNA reads TGTGCCAGCAGCCAAGTATCTAGGGAAAGCGGGGAGCAGTACTTC.

This clonotype was seen a few times. The chain carries TRBV29-1 and TRBJ2-5, with TRBD1 identical over 9 bases. The V and J ends lost 6 bases and 3 bases, in that order; junction bases with no gene match: 8. There are 14 residues in the CDR3. From germline, CDR1 is SQVTM and CDR2 ANQGSEA. DNA of the CDR3: TGCAGCGTCGCAACCCGGGACAGGGAAGAGACCCAGTACTTC. Its protein product is CSVATRDREETQYF.

The rearrangement uses TRBV5-1 and TRBJ2-3, with D possibly being TRBD1 (5 bases). Trimming cost V 4 bases and J 5 bases, with 17 bases left between them. The CDR3 is 15 residues long. CDR1 is SGHRS and CDR2 is YFSETQ in the germline V gene. The CDR3 here is CASSPGRRTGDTQYF. In DNA form, the CDR3 reads TGCGCCAGCAGCCCGGGTAGGCGTACAGGAGATACGCAGTATTTT.

The chain couples TRBV5-1 to TRBJ2-7; TRBD2 matches at 7 bases. CDR3 length: 15 amino acids. The V and J ends lost 0 bases and 2 bases, in that order; junction bases with no gene match: 5. Germline loops: CDR1 SGHRS, CDR2 YFSETQ. The CDR3 DNA reads TGCGCCAGCAGCTTGGGCTGGGCGGGGGCCTACGAGCAGTACTTC. Its translation is CASSLGWAGAYEQYF.

V usage is TRBV2 and J usage is TRBJ2-5; TRBD1 matches at 8 bases. The V segment lost 4 bases and the J segment 1 base; nucleotides outside the gene matches: 2. Per germline, CDR1 SNHLY and CDR2 FYNNEI. The CDR3 has 14 residues. The CDR3 here is CASSGTGLQETQYF. The CDR3 region has the DNA TGTGCCAGCAGTGGGACAGGGCTCCAAGAGACCCAGTACTTC.

V usage is TRBV9 and J usage is TRBJ2-4; D is ambiguous. V was pared by 8 bases and J by 0 bases, with 12 bases between. Germline CDR1 SGDLS, CDR2 YYNGEE. The CDR3 is 14 amino acids. In DNA, the CDR3 is TGTGCCAGTCAGCGTAGTCTAGCCAAAAACATTCAGTACTTC. It is translated as CASQRSLAKNIQYF.

The gene calls are TRBV27 and TRBJ2-4, with TRBD2 matching over 15 bases. The CDR3 has 20 amino acids. V lost 5 bases, J lost 2 bases, and 13 bases stayed unmatched. Germline V CDR1 and CDR2: MNHEY, SMNVEV (reference sequence). This chain's CDR3 is CASSPGLAGGSGGPKNIQYF. In DNA form, the CDR3 reads TGTGCCAGCAGTCCGGGACTAGCGGGAGGATCGGGTGGACCCAAAAACATTCAGTACTTC.

This clonotype was detected a few times. The chain recombines TRBV4-3 with TRBJ2-5, with D possibly TRBD1 on 5 matching bases. The DNA end is a closer match to TRBJ2-7, so the J assignment may be wrong. This CDR3 is 15 amino acids long. CDR1 LGHNA and CDR2 YSLEER come from the germline V gene. CDR3 sequence: CASSQDTTANYEQYF. The CDR3 DNA reads as TGCGCCAGCAGCCAAGATACGACAGCTAACTACGAGCAGTACTTC.

This chain joins TRBV29-1 and TRBJ2-2; D gene ambiguous. The CDR3 loop spans 13 amino acids. Trimming stripped 3 bases from V and 2 bases from J, with 7 bases between. Germline assignment: CDR1 SQVTM and CDR2 ANQGSEA. In DNA, the CDR3 is TGCAGCGTTGACAGTTATAACACCGGGGAGCTGTTTTTT. This codes for CSVDSYNTGELFF.